These T cell receptor beta chains were read from a single sample in a study of CD8 T cells in ankylosing spondylitis. TCRdb independently ran MiXCR on the 5' RACE reads; one entry per CDR3 protein. The repertoire holds around 770,000 distinct CDR3 sequences, 15% to 20% seen once, with around 20% in the top ten. Sequencing was carried out using blood, either unsorted or a sorted T cell fraction (not recorded which). Receptors were obtained from a male donor with ankylosing spondylitis. The CDR3 runs from the conserved cysteine through the conserved F or W. Each record gives: CDR3 protein, CDR3 DNA, D gene, J gene, clone size, V gene. A D gene is named only where the DNA matches it firmly. Some rows mark clone size as missing; the rest say once, few, many or name a class of expanded clone.

CAWTYKDYSPLHF	TGTGCCTGGACTTACAAAGATTATTCACCCCTCCACTTT	-	TRBJ1-6	-	TRBV30
CASSSGGAGDGGTQYF	TGCGCCAGCAGCTCGGGAGGAGCGGGAGACGGGGGTACGCAGTATTTT	TRBD2	TRBJ2-3	few	TRBV5-1
CATSRDRISGYTF	TGTGCCACCAGCAGAGATAGGATATCGGGCTACACCTTC	-	TRBJ1-2	-	TRBV15
CSATGVGEQFF	TGCAGTGCTACAGGAGTAGGTGAGCAGTTCTTC	-	TRBJ2-1	few	TRBV20-1
CASRSMNSPLHF	TGTGCCAGCAGATCGATGAATTCACCCCTCCACTTT	-	TRBJ1-6	-	TRBV2
CASSMTSDSRELFF	TGTGCCAGCTCAATGACTAGCGATAGCCGGGAGCTGTTTTTT	TRBD2	TRBJ2-2	few	TRBV12-3/TRBV12-4
CASSRTDEKLFF	TGTGCCAGCTCGCGAACGGACGAAAAACTGTTTTTT	-	TRBJ1-4	-	TRBV18
CATSRDRSGGGSTDTQYF	TGTGCCACCAGCAGAGATCGAAGCGGGGGTGGTTCCACAGATACGCAGTATTTT	TRBD2	TRBJ2-3	few	TRBV15
CASSRLAGGISSYEQYF	TGTGCCAGCAGCCGACTAGCGGGAGGGATTAGCTCCTACGAGCAGTACTTC	TRBD2	TRBJ2-7	few	TRBV7-2
CASSLRGGTNYGYTF	TGTGCCAGCAGCCTTCGGGGAGGGACGAACTATGGCTACACCTTC	-	TRBJ1-2	-	TRBV4-2
CASSQDRLAGVPREFF	TGTGCCAGCAGCCAAGATCGACTAGCGGGTGTTCCCCGGGAGTTCTTC	TRBD2	TRBJ2-1	few	TRBV4-2
CASSLGGDPRNTEAFF	TGTGCCAGCAGCTTAGGGGGGGACCCTAGGAACACTGAAGCTTTCTTT	-	TRBJ1-1	-	TRBV7-9
CSARYRTNTEAFF	TGCAGTGCTAGGTACCGGACGAACACTGAAGCTTTCTTT	-	TRBJ1-1	-	TRBV20-1
CASSDSQWRDGYTF	TGTGCCAGCAGTGACTCACAGTGGCGGGATGGCTACACCTTC	-	TRBJ1-2	-	TRBV27
CASSQDRSGPSYNEQFF	TGCGCCAGCAGCCAAGATAGATCGGGCCCCTCCTACAATGAGCAGTTCTTC	-	TRBJ2-1	-	TRBV4-3
CSASMDRENEQFF	TGCAGTGCTAGTATGGACAGGGAGAATGAGCAGTTCTTC	TRBD1	TRBJ2-1	few	TRBV20-1